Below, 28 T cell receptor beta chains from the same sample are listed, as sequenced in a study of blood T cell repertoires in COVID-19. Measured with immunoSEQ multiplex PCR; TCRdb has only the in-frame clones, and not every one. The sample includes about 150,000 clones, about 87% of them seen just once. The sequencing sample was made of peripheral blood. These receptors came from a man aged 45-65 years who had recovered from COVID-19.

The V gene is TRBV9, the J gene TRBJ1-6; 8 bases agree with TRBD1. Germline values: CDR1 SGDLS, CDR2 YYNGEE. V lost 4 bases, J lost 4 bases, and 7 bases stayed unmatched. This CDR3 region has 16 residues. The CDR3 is CASSPTGALYNSPLHF. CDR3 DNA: TGTGCCAGCAGCCCGACAGGGGCCCTATATAATTCACCCCTCCACTTT.

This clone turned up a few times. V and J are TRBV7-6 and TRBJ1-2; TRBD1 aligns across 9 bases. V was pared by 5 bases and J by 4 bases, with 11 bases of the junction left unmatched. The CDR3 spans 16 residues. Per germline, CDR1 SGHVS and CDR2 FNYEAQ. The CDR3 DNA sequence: TGTGCCAGCAGCGCCACATCGTACAGGGGGCTCTATGGCTACACCTTC. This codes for CASSATSYRGLYGYTF.

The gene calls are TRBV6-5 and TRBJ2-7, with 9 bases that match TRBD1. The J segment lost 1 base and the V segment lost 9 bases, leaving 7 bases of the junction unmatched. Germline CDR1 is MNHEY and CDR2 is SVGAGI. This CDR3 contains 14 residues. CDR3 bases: TGTGCCAGTGAACAGGGGGCCCCTTCCTACGAGCAGTACTTC. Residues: CASEQGAPSYEQYF.

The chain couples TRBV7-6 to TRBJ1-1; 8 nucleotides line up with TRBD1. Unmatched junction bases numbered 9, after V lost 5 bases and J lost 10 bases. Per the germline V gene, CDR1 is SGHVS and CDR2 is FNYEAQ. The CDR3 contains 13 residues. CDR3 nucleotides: TGTGCCAGCAGCCCCTCCCGGACAGGGCTAGCTTTCTTT. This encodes CASSPSRTGLAFF.

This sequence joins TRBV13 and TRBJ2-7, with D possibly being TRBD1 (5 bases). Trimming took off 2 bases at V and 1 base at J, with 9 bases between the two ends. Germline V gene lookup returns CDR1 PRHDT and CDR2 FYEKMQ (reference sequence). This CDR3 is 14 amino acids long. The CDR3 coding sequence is TGTGCCAGCAGCTTAACAGGAAGGTCCTACGAGCAGTACTTC. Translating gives CASSLTGRSYEQYF.

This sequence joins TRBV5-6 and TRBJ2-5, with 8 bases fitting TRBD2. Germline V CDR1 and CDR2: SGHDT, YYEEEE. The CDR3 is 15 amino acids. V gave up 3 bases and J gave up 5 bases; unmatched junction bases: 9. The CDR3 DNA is TGTGCCAGCAGCTCCCGGGGGGGGGCCTGGGAGACCCAGTACTTC. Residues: CASSSRGGAWETQYF.

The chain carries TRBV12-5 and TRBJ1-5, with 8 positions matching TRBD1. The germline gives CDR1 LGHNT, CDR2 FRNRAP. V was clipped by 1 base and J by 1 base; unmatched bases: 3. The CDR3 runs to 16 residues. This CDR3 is CASGLAGTGSNQPQHF. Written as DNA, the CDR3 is TGTGCTAGTGGTTTGGCCGGGACAGGAAGCAATCAGCCCCAGCATTTT.

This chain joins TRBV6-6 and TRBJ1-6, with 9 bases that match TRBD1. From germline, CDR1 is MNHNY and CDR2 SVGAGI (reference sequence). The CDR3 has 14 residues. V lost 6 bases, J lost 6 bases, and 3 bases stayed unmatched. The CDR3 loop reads CASRGGQGNSPLHF. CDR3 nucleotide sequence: TGTGCCAGCAGGGGGGGACAGGGTAATTCACCCCTCCACTTT.

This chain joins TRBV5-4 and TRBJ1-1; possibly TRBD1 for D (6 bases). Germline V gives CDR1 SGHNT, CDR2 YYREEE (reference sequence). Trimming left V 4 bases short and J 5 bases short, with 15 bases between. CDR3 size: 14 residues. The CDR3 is CASSTGHPDTEAFF. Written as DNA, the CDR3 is TGTGCCAGCAGCACGGGACACCCTGATACTGAAGCTTTCTTT.

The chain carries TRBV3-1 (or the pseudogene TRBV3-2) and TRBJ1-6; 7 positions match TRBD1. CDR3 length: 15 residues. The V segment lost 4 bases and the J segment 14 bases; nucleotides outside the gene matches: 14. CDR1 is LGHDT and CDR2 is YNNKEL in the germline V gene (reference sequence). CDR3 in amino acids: CASSRDSSIHSALHF. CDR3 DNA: TGTGCCAGCAGCCGGGACAGCTCTATTCACTCTGCCCTCCACTTT.

The CDR3 loop reads CASSLGGGGARYNEQFF. CDR3 DNA sequence: TGTGCCAGCAGCTTAGGAGGCGGGGGGGCGAGATACAATGAGCAGTTCTTC. V gene TRBV7-2 combines with J gene TRBJ2-1; 9 nucleotides line up with TRBD2. Germline-derived CDR1 and CDR2 are SGHTA and FQGNSA. V dropped 1 base and J dropped 4; count of bases not matched to a gene: 8. The CDR3 loop spans 17 amino acids.

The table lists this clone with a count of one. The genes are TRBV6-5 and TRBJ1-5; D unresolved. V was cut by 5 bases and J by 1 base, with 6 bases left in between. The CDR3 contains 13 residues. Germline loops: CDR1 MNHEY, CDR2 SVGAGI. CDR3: CASSILSNQPQHF. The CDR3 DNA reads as TGTGCCAGCAGTATCCTAAGCAATCAGCCCCAGCATTTT.

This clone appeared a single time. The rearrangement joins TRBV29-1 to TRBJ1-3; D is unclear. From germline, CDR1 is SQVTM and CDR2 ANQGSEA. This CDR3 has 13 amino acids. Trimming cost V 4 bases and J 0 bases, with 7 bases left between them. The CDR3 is CSVAGSSGNTIYF. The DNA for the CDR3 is TGCAGCGTTGCCGGTAGCTCTGGAAACACCATATATTTT.

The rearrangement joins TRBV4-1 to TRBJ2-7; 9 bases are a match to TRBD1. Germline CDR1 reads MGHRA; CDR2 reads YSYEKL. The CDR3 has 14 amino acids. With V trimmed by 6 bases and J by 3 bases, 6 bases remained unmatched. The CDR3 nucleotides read TGCGCCAGCAGAATACAGGGGGCAAACTACGAGCAGTACTTC. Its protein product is CASRIQGANYEQYF.

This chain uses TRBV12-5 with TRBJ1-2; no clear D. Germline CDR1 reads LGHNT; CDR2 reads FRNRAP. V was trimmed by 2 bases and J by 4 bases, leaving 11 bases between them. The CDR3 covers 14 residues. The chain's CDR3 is CASGLFQVGYGYTF. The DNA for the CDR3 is TGTGCTAGTGGTTTGTTCCAGGTGGGCTATGGCTACACCTTC. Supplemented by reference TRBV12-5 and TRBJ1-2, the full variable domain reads DARVTQTPRHKVTEMGQEVTMRCQPILGHNTVFWYRQTMMQGLELLAYFRNRAPLDDSGMPKDRFSAEMPDATLATLKIQPSEPRDSAVYFCASGLFQVGYGYTFGSGTRLTVV.

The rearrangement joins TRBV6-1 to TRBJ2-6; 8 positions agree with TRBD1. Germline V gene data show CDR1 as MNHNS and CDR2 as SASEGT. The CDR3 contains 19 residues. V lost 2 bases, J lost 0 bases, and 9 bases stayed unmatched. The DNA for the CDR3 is TGTGCCAGCAGTGAAAGGGTCGCAGGGGGCCTCTCTGGGGCCAACGTCCTGACTTTC. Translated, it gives CASSERVAGGLSGANVLTF.

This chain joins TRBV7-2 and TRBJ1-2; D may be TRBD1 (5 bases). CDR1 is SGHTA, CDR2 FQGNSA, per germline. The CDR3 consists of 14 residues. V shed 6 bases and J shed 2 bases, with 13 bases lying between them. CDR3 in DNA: TGTGCCAGCAGTTTTCGGACACTAAACTATGGCTACACCTTC. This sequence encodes CASSFRTLNYGYTF.

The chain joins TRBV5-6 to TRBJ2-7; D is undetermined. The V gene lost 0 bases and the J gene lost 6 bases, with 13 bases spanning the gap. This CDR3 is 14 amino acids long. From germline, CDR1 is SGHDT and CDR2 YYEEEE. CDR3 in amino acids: CASSLGRTSSEQYF. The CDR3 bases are TGTGCCAGCAGCTTGGGTAGAACGTCTTCCGAGCAGTACTTC.

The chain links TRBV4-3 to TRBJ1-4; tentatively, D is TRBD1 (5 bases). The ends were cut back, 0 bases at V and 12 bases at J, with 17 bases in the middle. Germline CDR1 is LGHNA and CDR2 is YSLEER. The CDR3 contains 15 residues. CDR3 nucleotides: TGCGCCAGCAGCCAAGATCTGGGGGGTTTCGGGGAACTGTTTTTT. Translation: CASSQDLGGFGELFF.

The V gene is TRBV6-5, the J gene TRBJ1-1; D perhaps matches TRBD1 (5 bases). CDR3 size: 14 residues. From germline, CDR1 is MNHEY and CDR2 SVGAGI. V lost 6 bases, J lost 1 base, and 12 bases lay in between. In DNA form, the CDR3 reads TGTGCCAGCAGGCGGGGGACGGGGAACACTGAAGCTTTCTTT. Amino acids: CASRRGTGNTEAFF.

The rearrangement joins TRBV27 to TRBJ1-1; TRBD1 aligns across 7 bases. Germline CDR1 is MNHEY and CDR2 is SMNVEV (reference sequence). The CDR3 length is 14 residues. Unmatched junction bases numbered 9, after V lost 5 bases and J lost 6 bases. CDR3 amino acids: CASSQNRGRAEAFF. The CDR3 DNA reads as TGTGCCAGCAGTCAAAACAGGGGCCGCGCTGAAGCTTTCTTT.

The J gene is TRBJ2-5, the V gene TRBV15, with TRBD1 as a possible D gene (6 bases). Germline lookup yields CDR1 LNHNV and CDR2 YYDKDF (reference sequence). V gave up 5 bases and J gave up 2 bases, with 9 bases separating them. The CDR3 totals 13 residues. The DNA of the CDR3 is TGTGCCACCAGCCTGACAGGACAAGAGACCCAGTACTTC. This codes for CATSLTGQETQYF.

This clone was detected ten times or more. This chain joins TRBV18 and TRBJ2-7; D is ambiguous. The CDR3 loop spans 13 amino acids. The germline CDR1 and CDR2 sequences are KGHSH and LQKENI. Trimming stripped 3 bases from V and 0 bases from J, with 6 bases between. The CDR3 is CASSPASSYEQYF. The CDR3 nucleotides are TGTGCCAGCTCACCGGCCAGCTCCTACGAGCAGTACTTC.

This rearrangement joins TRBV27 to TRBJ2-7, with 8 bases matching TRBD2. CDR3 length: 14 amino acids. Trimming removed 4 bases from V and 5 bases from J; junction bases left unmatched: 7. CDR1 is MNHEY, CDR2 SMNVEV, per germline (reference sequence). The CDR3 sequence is CASSWVSGEHEQYF. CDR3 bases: TGTGCCAGCAGTTGGGTTAGCGGGGAGCACGAGCAGTACTTC.

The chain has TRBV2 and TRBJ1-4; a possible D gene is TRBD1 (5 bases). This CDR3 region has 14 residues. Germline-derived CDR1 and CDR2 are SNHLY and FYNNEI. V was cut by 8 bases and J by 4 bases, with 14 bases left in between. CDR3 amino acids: CASGMGGNNEKLFF. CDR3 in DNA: TGTGCCAGCGGCATGGGGGGGAATAATGAAAAACTGTTTTTT.

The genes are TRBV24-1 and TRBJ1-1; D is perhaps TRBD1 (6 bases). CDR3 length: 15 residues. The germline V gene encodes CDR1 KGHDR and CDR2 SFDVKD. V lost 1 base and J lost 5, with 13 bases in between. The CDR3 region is CATSDFTGTTTEAFF. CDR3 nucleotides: TGTGCCACCAGTGATTTTACCGGGACAACGACTGAAGCTTTCTTT.

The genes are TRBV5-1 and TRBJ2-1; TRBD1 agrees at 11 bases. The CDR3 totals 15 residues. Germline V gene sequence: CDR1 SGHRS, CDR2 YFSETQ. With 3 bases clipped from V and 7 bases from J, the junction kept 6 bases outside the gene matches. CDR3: CASSSGQGAKNEQFF. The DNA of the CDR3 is TGCGCCAGCAGCTCCGGACAGGGGGCGAAGAATGAGCAGTTCTTC.

DNA of the CDR3: TGTGCCAGCAGCTTGGTGGACAGGGGACGGTATGGCTACACCTTC. Translating it yields CASSLVDRGRYGYTF. This chain joins TRBV5-6 and TRBJ1-2; 9 nucleotides line up with TRBD1. Looked up from germline, CDR1 is SGHDT and CDR2 is YYEEEE. The CDR3 is made up of 15 amino acids. J was trimmed by 5 bases and V by 0 bases; bases with no gene match: 5.